This T cell receptor (beta chain) was recovered during a study of OX40 agonist ivuxolimab in advanced cancers. Study background: In this cohort, patients received ivuxolimab, an agonistic anti-OX40 (CD134) antibody. Aged about 20 to 85 with a mean of approximately 57 years, they were about 83% male. Findings and caveats of the study: More expanded clones were found, on average, in CD8+ than in CD4+ T cells. At doses 0.1 to 3.0 mg/kg, CD4+ and CD8+ clones expanded.

CDR1 is SNHLY, CDR2 FYNNEI, per germline. The CDR3 has 13 amino acids. TCRdb's copy holds only in-frame clones and misses some; the assay was immunoSEQ multiplex PCR. The sample records fewer than 100,000 clones, more than 80% being singletons. Details on this clone: The antigen is unknown.

The chain combines TRBV2 with TRBJ2-5; D is undetermined. The closer fit of TRBJ2-7 to the DNA end suggests the J call may be wrong. The clonotype comes from an adult with an advanced solid tumor such as melanoma, head and neck, liver or kidney cancer. Sample: CD4+ or CD8+ T cells sorted from blood, taken in a trial of the OX40 agonist ivuxolimab. The CDR3 bases are TGTGCCAGCAGTCCACGTAGCTCCTACGAGCAGTACTTC. Protein product: CASSPRSSYEQYF.